A selection of T cell receptor beta chains follows, all from one sample in a study of cytomegalovirus exposure and HLA in healthy donors. Profiled with immunoSEQ multiplex PCR; TCRdb holds only in-frame clones, not every one. There are 200,000 to 250,000 clones in the sample; approximately 70% occur only once, and less than 3% lies in the top ten. Sequenced input: PBMCs. These receptor sequences come from a man between 40 and 49 years old in good health and CMV-seropositive. Each CDR3 is given with its conserved first and last residue. D genes are given only for firm matches. The size of a clone is reported for some rows only, either as once, few or many, or as a class for expanded clones.

clone size | D gene | J gene | V gene | CDR3 DNA | CDR3 protein
few | NA | TRBJ1-2 | TRBV9 | TGTGCCAGCTCGCCCTCGAGTTCCCCCTATGGCTACACCTTC | CASSPSSSPYGYTF
NA | TRBD1 | TRBJ2-7 | TRBV5-1 | TGCGCCAGCAGCTGGGGACAGGGTGCCTACGAGCAGTACTTC | CASSWGQGAYEQYF
few | TRBD1 | TRBJ1-2 | TRBV28 | TGTGCCAGCAGTTTTCCAGGGGGTAACTATGGCTACACCTTC | CASSFPGGNYGYTF
few | NA | TRBJ1-3 | TRBV10-3 | TGTGCCATCAGTGAGTCACAAAACACCATATATTTT | CAISESQNTIYF
NA | TRBD1 | TRBJ1-5 | TRBV10-3 | TGTGCCATCAGTGAGTCCTCAGGGGGCGCGAGCAATCAGCCCCAGCATTTT | CAISESSGGASNQPQHF
NA | NA | TRBJ1-2 | TRBV14 | TGTGCCAGCAGCCAAAGGCCCCGGGATGGCTACACCTTC | CASSQRPRDGYTF
once | NA | TRBJ2-7 | TRBV6-1 | TGTGCCAGCAGTGCCGGGACAAAACAAAATTCCTACGAGCAGTACTTC | CASSAGTKQNSYEQYF
NA | NA | TRBJ2-1 | TRBV7-4 | TGTGCCAGCAGCTTGCAGGGGAGCTCCTACAATGAGCAGTTCTTC | CASSLQGSSYNEQFF
NA | NA | TRBJ1-1 | TRBV5-6 | TGTGCCAGCAGCTCTAGGTACGGTGAAGCTTTCTTT | CASSSRYGEAFF
NA | TRBD1 | TRBJ1-3 | TRBV7-6 | TGTGCCAGCAGCTTGGCCCCAGGGGGCGGAAACACCATATATTTT | CASSLAPGGGNTIYF
NA | NA | TRBJ2-2 | TRBV7-6 | TGTGCCAGCAGCCCGGACAGTGGCCCCAACACCGGGGAGCTGTTTTTT | CASSPDSGPNTGELFF
NA | TRBD1 | TRBJ1-1 | TRBV19 | TGTGCCAGTACTTTTACCGCCGGGACAGGGGTTTTGAACACTGAAGCTTTCTTT | CASTFTAGTGVLNTEAFF
NA | TRBD1 | TRBJ1-1 | TRBV6-1 | TGTGCCAGCAGTGATTCCGGGACAGGCAGCCCTGAAGCTTTCTTT | CASSDSGTGSPEAFF
NA | NA | TRBJ2-3 | TRBV10-3 | TGTGCCATCAGTGAGTTGCGGGATACGCAGTATTTT | CAISELRDTQYF
NA | TRBD1 | TRBJ2-7 | TRBV5-8 | TGTGCCAGCAGCTACGACAGGGGTCACGAGCAGTACTTC | CASSYDRGHEQYF
once | TRBD2 | TRBJ2-5 | TRBV13 | TGTGCCAGCAGCTCCCGGACTAGTGTGGAGACCCAGTACTTC | CASSSRTSVETQYF
NA | NA | TRBJ2-7 | TRBV2 | TGTGCCAGCAGGGGGGAAAGGGGGGGCGAGTACTTC | CASRGERGGEYF
NA | TRBD2 | TRBJ2-3 | TRBV19 | TGTGCCAGTAGTGCTGGACTAGGCGATACGCAGTATTTT | CASSAGLGDTQYF
NA | NA | TRBJ1-2 | TRBV18 | TGTGCCAGCTCACCTTCGGGAGATGGCTACACCTTC | CASSPSGDGYTF
NA | NA | TRBJ1-2 | TRBV7-9 | TGTGCCAGCAGCCTCAGGGGCCCCCTTTATGGCTACACCTTC | CASSLRGPLYGYTF
NA | TRBD1 | TRBJ2-3 | TRBV7-8 | TGTGCCAGCAGGCCGGGACAGGGGGCGCATACGCAGTATTTT | CASRPGQGAHTQYF
few | TRBD1 | TRBJ1-1 | TRBV4-3 | TGCGCCAGCAGCCAAGATCCGGCAGGGGGGTCGTACACTGAAGCTTTCTTT | CASSQDPAGGSYTEAFF
NA | NA | TRBJ1-6 | TRBV4-3 | TGCGCCAGCAGCCAAGATGTGTGGGGGGTGGACTATAATTCACCCCTCCACTTT | CASSQDVWGVDYNSPLHF
NA | NA | TRBJ1-6 | TRBV5-4 | TGTGCCAGCAGCCCAGGGACTGCAGATAATTCACCCCTCCACTTT | CASSPGTADNSPLHF
NA | TRBD1 | TRBJ2-2 | TRBV2 | TGTGCCGGTGGGAGGGGACAGGGAAACGGTGACACCGGGGAGCTGTTTTTT | CAGGRGQGNGDTGELFF
NA | NA | TRBJ2-3 | TRBV6-4 | TGTGCCAGCAGTGACTCCCCGGGGGACACAGATACGCAGTATTTT | CASSDSPGDTDTQYF
few | NA | TRBJ2-5 | TRBV19 | TGTGCCAGTAGTATCGGCCTAGCGAGGGAGACCCAGTACTTC | CASSIGLARETQYF